This T cell receptor beta chain was sequenced during a study of cytomegalovirus exposure and HLA in healthy donors. Turning to the study itself: Findings of an earlier analysis included about 120 million unique TCR beta sequences from 200 million or so T cells.

The V gene end was trimmed by 5 bases and the J gene end by 3 bases; junction bases not matched to a gene: 4. Germline V gene sequence: CDR1 SEHNR, CDR2 FQNEAQ (reference sequence). The CDR3 contains 14 residues. A multiplex PCR was run with 60 Vbeta primers and 13 Jbeta primers. The repertoire was sequenced with immunoSEQ multiplex PCR; TCRdb's copy has only in-frame clones and lacks some. The sample yields 110,000 to 150,000 clones, roughly 70% seen once. Comment on this clone: Its specificity is not known.

General study results and limits: Reported performance of the classifier showed diagnosis of cytomegalovirus status with high specificity and sensitivity.

This chain links TRBV7-9 with TRBJ2-4; 7 nucleotides match TRBD1. The TCR comes from a woman in her thirties or forties in good health and CMV-seronegative. Sequencing was carried out using PBMCs. In DNA, the CDR3 is TGTGCCAGCAGCGCCGGGGACAGCAAAAACATTCAGTACTTC. It codes for CASSAGDSKNIQYF.